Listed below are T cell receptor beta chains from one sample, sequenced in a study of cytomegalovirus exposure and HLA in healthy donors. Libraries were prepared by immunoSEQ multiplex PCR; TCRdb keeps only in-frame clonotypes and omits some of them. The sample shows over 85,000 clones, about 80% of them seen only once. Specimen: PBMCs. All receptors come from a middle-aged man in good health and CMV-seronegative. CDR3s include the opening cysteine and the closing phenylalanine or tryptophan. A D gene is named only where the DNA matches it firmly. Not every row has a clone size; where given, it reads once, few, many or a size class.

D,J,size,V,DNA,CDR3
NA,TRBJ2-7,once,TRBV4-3,TGCGCCAGCAGCCAACACGTGGACAGCGACTACGAGCAGTACTTC,CASSQHVDSDYEQYF
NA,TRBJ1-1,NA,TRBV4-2,TGTGCCAGCACCCAAGGGGGGGAGAACACTGAAGCTTTCTTT,CASTQGGENTEAFF
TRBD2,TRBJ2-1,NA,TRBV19,TGTGCCAGTAGTCGAAGCGGGAGCTCCTACAATGAGCAGTTCTTC,CASSRSGSSYNEQFF
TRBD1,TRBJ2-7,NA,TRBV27,TGTGCCAGCAGTCCTCTCTCGACAGGGGGATCCTACGAGCAGTACTTC,CASSPLSTGGSYEQYF
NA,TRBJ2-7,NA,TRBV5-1,TGCGCCAGCAGCACAGGGAGCTACGAGCAGTACTTC,CASSTGSYEQYF
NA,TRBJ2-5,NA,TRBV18,TGTGCCAGCTCACCTATGAGGACCAGCGGGTACCAAGAGACCCAGTACTTC,CASSPMRTSGYQETQYF
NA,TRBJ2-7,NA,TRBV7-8,TGTGCCAGCAGCGCCTCTCAGCGAGGAGGGTACGAGCAGTACTTC,CASSASQRGGYEQYF
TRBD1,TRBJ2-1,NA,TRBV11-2,TGTGCCAGCAGTAGCAATTGGGGACAGGGGGAGATCAATGAGCAGTTCTTC,CASSSNWGQGEINEQFF
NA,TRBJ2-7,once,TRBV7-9,TGTTCCAGCGAGGGAGCCTACGAGCAGTACTTC,CSSEGAYEQYF
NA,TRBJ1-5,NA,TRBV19,TGTGCCAGTGAGGGTAGGACCAATCAGCCCCAGCATTTT,CASEGRTNQPQHF
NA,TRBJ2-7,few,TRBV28,TGTGCCAGCAGTCCACAGGTCTACGAGCAGTACTTC,CASSPQVYEQYF
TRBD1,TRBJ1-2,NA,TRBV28,TGTGCCAGCAGTGTCGGGACAGGGAAGTACCGATATGGCTACACCTTC,CASSVGTGKYRYGYTF
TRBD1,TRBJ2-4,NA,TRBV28,TGTGCCAGCAGTTCCACAGGGGAGGCCAAAAACATTCAGTACTTC,CASSSTGEAKNIQYF
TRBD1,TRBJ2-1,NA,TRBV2,TGTGCCAGCAGTGACGGGACAGACAATGAGCAGTTCTTC,CASSDGTDNEQFF
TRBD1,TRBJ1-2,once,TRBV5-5,TGTGCCAGCAGCTTGCTATCTAGGACAGGGGAAGGCGGCTACACCTTC,CASSLLSRTGEGGYTF
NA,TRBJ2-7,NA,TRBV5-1,TGCGCCAGCAGCTTGGCCGGAGAGGGCATTTACGAGCAGTACTTC,CASSLAGEGIYEQYF
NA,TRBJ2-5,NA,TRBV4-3,TGCGCCAGCAGCCCTTTATACGGGAAGACCCAGTACTTC,CASSPLYGKTQYF
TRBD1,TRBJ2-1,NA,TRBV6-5,TGTGCCAGCAGGGAAGGACAGGGGGGACGTGAGCAGTTCTTC,CASREGQGGREQFF
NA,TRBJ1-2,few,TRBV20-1,TGCAGGTTGGACGGGCGAGGGGGCTACACCTTC,CRLDGRGGYTF
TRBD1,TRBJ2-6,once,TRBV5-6,TGTGCCAGCAGGCAAAGACAGGGGGCGCGTTCAGGGGCCAACGTCCTGACTTTC,CASRQRQGARSGANVLTF
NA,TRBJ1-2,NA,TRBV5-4,TGTGCCAGCAGCTTATCAGGGTTTGATGGCTACACCTTC,CASSLSGFDGYTF
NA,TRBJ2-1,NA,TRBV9,TGTGCCAGCAGCGCAGGGGGGTCCTACAATGAGCAGTTCTTC,CASSAGGSYNEQFF
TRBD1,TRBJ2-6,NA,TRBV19,TGTGCCAGCGGGACAGGGAGGTCTGGGGCCAACGTCCTGACTTTC,CASGTGRSGANVLTF
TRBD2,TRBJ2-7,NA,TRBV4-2,TGTGCCAGCAGCCAAGGTAGCGGGCGCTACGAGCAGTACTTC,CASSQGSGRYEQYF
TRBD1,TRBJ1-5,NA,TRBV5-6,TGTGCCAGCAGTTCCGGGACAGGGGATGCTCAGCCCCAGCATTTT,CASSSGTGDAQPQHF
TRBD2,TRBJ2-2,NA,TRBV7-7,TGTGCCAGCAGCTTAACACTAGCGATGAACACCGGGGAGCTGTTTTTT,CASSLTLAMNTGELFF
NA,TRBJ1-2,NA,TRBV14,TGTGCCAGCAGCCAAGATCGACAGACTTACGCTTCCTATGGCTACACCTTC,CASSQDRQTYASYGYTF
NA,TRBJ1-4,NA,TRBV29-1,TGCAGCGCTTCGGGTTCAACTAATGAAAAACTGTTTTTT,CSASGSTNEKLFF
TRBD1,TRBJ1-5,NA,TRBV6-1,TGTGCCAGCAGTGAACCGGGCAGGGGGGATCAGCCCCAGCATTTT,CASSEPGRGDQPQHF
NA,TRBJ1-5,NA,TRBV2,TGTGCCAGCAAGGGGACCGCCGCCCGGGGGTCCCAGCATTTT,CASKGTAARGSQHF
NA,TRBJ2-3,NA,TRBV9,TGTGCCAGCAGCCCACCCGAGCCCCGGGATACGCAGTATTTT,CASSPPEPRDTQYF
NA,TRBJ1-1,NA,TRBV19,TGTGCCAGTAGTATCCATAGGGGGACAACTAACACTGAAGCTTTCTTT,CASSIHRGTTNTEAFF
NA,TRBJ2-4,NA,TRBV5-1,TGCGCCAGCAGTACAAGGGGTGGGGAGGACATTCAGTACTTC,CASSTRGGEDIQYF